Given below is one TCR beta chain in context. The data originate from a study of regulatory T cells in long-lasting Graves disease. Germline assignment: CDR1 PRHDT and CDR2 FYEKMQ (reference sequence). V dropped 0 bases and J dropped 4; count of bases not matched to a gene: 5. There are 16 residues in the CDR3. HTBI primers from iRepertoire and Arm-PCR of CDR3 regions yielded the TCR beta libraries. TCRdb re-derived calls from the multiplex PCR reads in MiXCR, one entry per CDR3 protein. The repertoire holds 530,000 or so distinct CDR3 sequences, roughly 13% seen once, with 8.5% to 10% in the top ten. Time point given: newly diagnosed GD, antithyroid drugs for less than 3 months. PBMC RNA was the source of the TCR library. These data were also reused for a study on T cells in Graves' hyperthyroidism and ophthalmopathy.

The chain links TRBV13 to TRBJ2-7; 11 nucleotides line up with TRBD2. Sequencing was performed on peripheral blood mononuclear cells (PBMCs), taken at new diagnosis, from a patient treated with antithyroid drugs. This receptor was taken from a man aged 25-45 years with Graves disease. The CDR3 DNA reads TGTGCCAGCAGCTTAGGACTAGCGGGAGACTTATACGAGCAGTACTTC. Translation gives CASSLGLAGDLYEQYF. Full variable domain (outside the CDR3, taken from reference TRBV13 and TRBJ2-7): AAGVIQSPRHLIKEKRETATLKCYPIPRHDTVYWYQQGPGQDPQFLISFYEKMQSDKGSIPDRFSAQQFSDYHSELNMSSLELGDSALYFCASSLGLAGDLYEQYFGPGTRLTVT.